The rows below give T cell receptor beta chains drawn from one sample of a study of T cell responses to AZD1222 COVID-19 vaccine. Profiled with immunoSEQ multiplex PCR; TCRdb holds only in-frame clones, not every one. This sample has 90,000 to 150,000 clones, with about 86% found just once. The material sequenced was peripheral blood, taken 28 days after the second AZD1222 dose. The receptor source for this set is an adult who received the AZD1222 COVID-19 vaccine. Both conserved end residues are part of each CDR3. The D gene is left open where the match is weak. Rows give clone size only sometimes, using once, few, many, or a class for an expanded clone.

abundance,v_gene,j_gene,d_gene,CDR3nt,CDR3aa
-,TRBV20-1,TRBJ2-5,TRBD2,TGCAGTGCTAGTCGCCTAGCGGGAGGAGAGACCCAGTACTTC,CSASRLAGGETQYF
-,TRBV5-1,TRBJ1-4,TRBD1,TGCGCCAGCAGCTTGAATCAACCAGGGGGCACAAATGAAAAACTGTTTTTT,CASSLNQPGGTNEKLFF
-,TRBV5-5,TRBJ1-1,-,TGTGCCAGCAGCTTGGATGGACGCAGGTCGGGAGCTTTCTTT,CASSLDGRRSGAFF
-,TRBV7-2,TRBJ2-7,-,TGTGCCAGCAGCTTAGGGGTGAACAGGGTCGCCTACGAGCAGTACTTC,CASSLGVNRVAYEQYF
once,TRBV24-1,TRBJ1-5,-,TGTGCCACCCCCCATGGGCTGGTAGATCAGCCCCAGCATTTT,CATPHGLVDQPQHF
-,TRBV9,TRBJ1-1,-,TGTGCCAGCAGCGTAGATCTGGACCGGACTGAAGCTTTCTTT,CASSVDLDRTEAFF
-,TRBV5-1,TRBJ2-1,TRBD1,TGCGCCAGCAGCCTAACCGGGACAGCCTCCTACAATGAGCAGTTCTTC,CASSLTGTASYNEQFF
-,TRBV6-2/TRBV6-3,TRBJ2-1,-,TGTGCCAGCAGTTACCACAGCAACTCGGGATATGAGCAGTTCTTC,CASSYHSNSGYEQFF
-,TRBV11-2,TRBJ2-2,-,TGTGCCAGCAGCTTCTTGCTAACCATATCCCCGAACACCGGGGAGCTGTTTTTT,CASSFLLTISPNTGELFF
-,TRBV19,TRBJ1-4,-,TGTGCCAGTTCGCGGGGGATTTCATATATAAAAAAACTGTTTTTT,CASSRGISYIKKLFF
-,TRBV2,TRBJ1-1,-,TGTGCCAGCAGTTTAGGGAACACTGAAGCTTTCTTT,CASSLGNTEAFF
-,TRBV5-6,TRBJ1-2,-,TGTGCCAGCAGCCAGGGGTCCAGTCCGTATGGCTACACCTTC,CASSQGSSPYGYTF
few,TRBV11-2,TRBJ1-6,-,TGTGCCAGCAGCCTCTGGCGGCAGGGAGAAATATTACCCCTCCACTTT,CASSLWRQGEILPLHF
-,TRBV7-9,TRBJ1-4,-,TGTGCCAGCAGCTCGCCCGGGGGTAATGAAAAACTGTTTTTT,CASSSPGGNEKLFF
-,TRBV7-3,TRBJ1-1,-,TGTGCCAGCAGCTTAACTGTGAACACTGAAGCTTTCTTT,CASSLTVNTEAFF
few,TRBV7-9,TRBJ1-4,-,TGTGCCAGCAGCCCACTTCCCGGTAATGAAAAACTGTTTTTT,CASSPLPGNEKLFF
-,TRBV7-6,TRBJ2-2,-,TGTGCCAGCAGCTTGGGGGACTTATACACCGGGGAGCTGTTTTTT,CASSLGDLYTGELFF
once,TRBV6-5,TRBJ1-1,-,TGTGCCAGCAGTTACTCTGGGGGGCAAGGGAACACTGAAGCTTTCTTT,CASSYSGGQGNTEAFF
-,TRBV20-1,TRBJ1-2,-,TGCAGTGCTAGTTACAGGGTCTATGGCTACACCTTC,CSASYRVYGYTF
-,TRBV18,TRBJ2-7,-,TGTGCCAGCTCACCCGGAGGCTACTCCTACGAGCAGTACTTC,CASSPGGYSYEQYF
-,TRBV7-9,TRBJ2-1,TRBD2,TGTGCCAGCAGCCGGACCGGGGCTAGCGGGGGGGCTTACAATGAGCAGTTCTTC,CASSRTGASGGAYNEQFF
once,TRBV5-1,TRBJ1-6,TRBD1,TGCGCCAGCAGCTCTGGGACAGCCAATTCACCCCTCCACTTT,CASSSGTANSPLHF
once,TRBV9,TRBJ1-3,-,TGTGCCAGCAGCGAGAGCGGGGGGGGAGGCTCTGGAAACACCATATATTTT,CASSESGGGGSGNTIYF
-,TRBV11-2,TRBJ2-5,-,TGTGCCAGCAGCCCACGGGGATGGGATGAGACCCAGTACTTC,CASSPRGWDETQYF
-,TRBV10-2,TRBJ1-1,-,TGCGCCAGCAGTGAGTTTGTTAACACTGAAGCTTTCTTT,CASSEFVNTEAFF
-,TRBV29-1,TRBJ2-1,TRBD1,TGCAGCGCTCGGACAGGGGGGAACAATGAGCAGTTCTTC,CSARTGGNNEQFF
-,TRBV7-9,TRBJ1-4,TRBD1,TGTGCCAGCAGCTTCCTGGGTTACGTTGGGACAGATAATGAAAAACTGTTTTTT,CASSFLGYVGTDNEKLFF
-,TRBV29-1,TRBJ1-2,-,TGCAGCGTTGAAGTAGGGGTCTACACCTTC,CSVEVGVYTF
once,TRBV4-3,TRBJ1-1,-,TGCGCCAGCAGCCAAGAAACGGCAGGGGAGGCTTTCTTT,CASSQETAGEAFF
-,TRBV29-1,TRBJ1-2,-,TGCAGCGTGGAGACCGGGACAACATATGGCTACACCTTC,CSVETGTTYGYTF
-,TRBV28,TRBJ1-1,TRBD1,TGTGCCAGCAGACCGCGGACAGGGGGCACTGAAGCTTTCTTT,CASRPRTGGTEAFF
once,TRBV6-2/TRBV6-3,TRBJ2-3,TRBD2,TGTGCCAGCAGTTCCGGAGCGGGGAGGGCAGATACGCAGTATTTT,CASSSGAGRADTQYF
-,TRBV6-2/TRBV6-3,TRBJ1-1,-,TGTGCCAGCAGTTATGCGGGCAGGGGTACTGAAGCTTTCTTT,CASSYAGRGTEAFF
-,TRBV7-3,TRBJ2-5,-,TGTGCCAGCAGCTTATGGGCAGAAGAGACCCAGTACTTC,CASSLWAEETQYF
-,TRBV3-1/TRBV3-2,TRBJ2-1,-,TGTGCCAGCAGCCTCCTTGCGGGGGCCAGTGGCAATGAGCAGTTCTTC,CASSLLAGASGNEQFF
-,TRBV18,TRBJ1-2,-,TGTGCCAGCTCACCCTATTCAGAATATGGCTACACCTTC,CASSPYSEYGYTF
-,TRBV5-1,TRBJ2-3,TRBD2,TGCGCCAGCAGCTTGCAACTAGCGGGAGAGGGGGGAGATACGCAGTATTTT,CASSLQLAGEGGDTQYF
-,TRBV24-1,TRBJ2-5,TRBD2,TGTGCCACCAGTCATACTGCAGCCGGGGGGGGAGAGACCCAGTACTTC,CATSHTAAGGGETQYF
few,TRBV2,TRBJ1-2,TRBD1,TGTGCCAGCGGAAGAAGACAGGGGACACTCTTCTATGGCTACACCTTC,CASGRRQGTLFYGYTF
-,TRBV6-7,TRBJ1-6,-,TGTGCCAGCAGCCCAGGGGTAAACAATTATTCACCCCTCCACTTT,CASSPGVNNYSPLHF
-,TRBV29-1,TRBJ1-3,-,TGCAGCGCGGAGGAAGGAATCTCTGGAAACACCATATATTTT,CSAEEGISGNTIYF
-,TRBV5-1,TRBJ1-5,TRBD1,TGCGCCAGCAGCCCCGGGACAGCCAATCAGCCCCAGCATTTT,CASSPGTANQPQHF
-,TRBV3-1/TRBV3-2,TRBJ1-2,-,TGTGCCAGCAGCCAAGATCGAGCTTACTATGGCTACACCTTC,CASSQDRAYYGYTF
-,TRBV7-6,TRBJ1-2,TRBD1,TGTGCCAGCAGCACCCAGGGGGGCTCCTCCTATGGCTACACCTTC,CASSTQGGSSYGYTF
-,TRBV7-2,TRBJ1-6,-,TGTGCCAGCAGCTTTAATCATATATCTAGTGGTTCACCCCTCCACTTT,CASSFNHISSGSPLHF
-,TRBV4-3,TRBJ2-2,-,TGCGCCAGCAGCCAAGATCCCAACGGGGAGCTGTTTTTT,CASSQDPNGELFF
-,TRBV2,TRBJ2-7,-,TGTGCCAGCAGTGAACATTTATCGACCCGGGGTATCTACGAGCAGTACTTC,CASSEHLSTRGIYEQYF
-,TRBV7-8,TRBJ1-1,-,TGTGCCAGCAGCTTAAGACGGGTGAACACTGAAGCTTTCTTT,CASSLRRVNTEAFF
-,TRBV5-6,TRBJ1-2,-,TGTGCCAGCAGCTCAGCGGCCGCGGCTAACTATGGCTACACCTTC,CASSSAAAANYGYTF
-,TRBV19,TRBJ2-1,-,TGTGCCAGTAGTATAGTTCGGGACAATGAGCAGTTCTTC,CASSIVRDNEQFF
few,TRBV30,TRBJ1-5,-,TGTGCCTGGAGGGCCTCTTACAGCCAGAACAATCAGCCCCAGCATTTT,CAWRASYSQNNQPQHF
-,TRBV9,TRBJ2-1,-,TGTGCCAGCAGCCCAGGGGGGGGGAGCTCCTACAATGAGCAGTTCTTC,CASSPGGGSSYNEQFF